The 16 T cell receptor beta chains below come from one sample, sequenced in a study of identical twins. MiXCR, run by TCRdb on the 5' RACE reads, gives a single entry per CDR3 protein. The table includes roughly 700,000 distinct CDR3 sequences, 8.6% detected once. These data also featured in a second study, about yellow fever vaccine responses in identical twins.

The sample was PBMCs. The origin of the receptors is a woman aged 18-29 years in good health.

This clonotype was seen more than once but under ten times. The chain joins TRBV14 to TRBJ2-3, with D perhaps matching TRBD1 (5 bases). The CDR3 is 14 amino acids. Germline V gene sequence: CDR1 SGHDN, CDR2 FVKESK. Between the trimmed V and J ends, which lost 1 base and 2 bases, there was a span of 7 bases. In nucleotides, the CDR3 is TGTGCCAGCAGCCAAGGACAGTACACAGATACGCAGTATTTT. Protein product: CASSQGQYTDTQYF.

This clonotype was counted many times. The V gene is TRBV12-5, the J gene TRBJ2-3; TRBD1 agrees at 7 bases. V shed 0 bases and J 0 bases; nucleotides not matched to a gene: 6. Germline-derived CDR1 and CDR2 are LGHNT and FRNRAP. The CDR3 has 17 residues. The CDR3 DNA sequence: TGTGCTAGTGGTTTGGTCGAGGACAGGCCTAGCACAGATACGCAGTATTTT. Translated, it gives CASGLVEDRPSTDTQYF. Filled out from reference TRBV12-5 and TRBJ2-3, the complete variable domain reads DARVTQTPRHKVTEMGQEVTMRCQPILGHNTVFWYRQTMMQGLELLAYFRNRAPLDDSGMPKDRFSAEMPDATLATLKIQPSEPRDSAVYFCASGLVEDRPSTDTQYFGPGTRLTVL.

This clonotype was observed a handful of times. The chain carries TRBV10-3 and TRBJ2-1; 9 bases agree with TRBD1. V shed 4 bases and J 5 bases; nucleotides not matched to a gene: 18. Per germline, CDR1 ENHRY and CDR2 SYGVKD. This CDR3 contains 19 residues. The CDR3 sequence is CAISVPTGGKPGYNNEQFF. The CDR3 nucleotides read TGTGCCATCAGTGTCCCGACAGGGGGGAAACCTGGGTATAACAATGAGCAGTTCTTC.

This clonotype was counted ten times or more. The CDR3 loop is CASSQDSSGANVLTF. The CDR3 DNA follows: TGTGCCAGCAGCCAAGACAGCTCTGGGGCCAACGTCCTGACTTTC. The V call is TRBV3-1, the J call TRBJ2-6; no clear D gene. Germline V gene data show CDR1 as LGHDT and CDR2 as YNNKEL (reference sequence). Trimming removed 0 bases at V and 0 bases at J, with 3 bases between. The CDR3 is 15 residues long.

The rearrangement joins TRBV20-1 to TRBJ2-1; TRBD1 agrees at 8 bases. The germline CDR1 and CDR2 sequences are DFQATT and SNEGSKA (reference sequence). V gave up 6 bases and J gave up 9 bases; unmatched junction bases: 10. This CDR3 spans 13 amino acids. The chain's CDR3 is CSAEGDRRTEQFF. The DNA of the CDR3 is TGCAGTGCCGAGGGGGACAGGAGGACTGAGCAGTTCTTC.

The chain couples TRBV20-1 to TRBJ2-1, with 7 bases lining up with TRBD1. V lost 5 bases, J lost 0 bases, and 7 bases stayed unmatched. CDR3 length: 15 amino acids. The V gene's germline CDR1 is DFQATT and CDR2 SNEGSKA (reference sequence). In DNA, the CDR3 is TGCAGTGCTGGACAGGACAGGAGCTCCTACAATGAGCAGTTCTTC. Residues: CSAGQDRSSYNEQFF.

This clonotype was recorded a few times. V usage is TRBV7-8 and J usage is TRBJ2-1, with D perhaps matching TRBD1 (5 bases). This CDR3 has 14 amino acids. Germline values: CDR1 SGHVS, CDR2 FQNEAQ. Trimming cost V 2 bases and J 3 bases, with 8 bases left between them. CDR3 sequence (DNA): TGTGCCAGCAGCTTACCAGGGTTCTACAATGAGCAGTTCTTC. Translated, it gives CASSLPGFYNEQFF.

This clonotype was detected only a few times. The V gene is TRBV7-2, the J gene TRBJ2-5; 8 bases match TRBD1. V lost 7 bases to trimming and J lost 4 bases; unmatched junction nucleotides: 5. Germline V gene lookup returns CDR1 SGHTA and CDR2 FQGNSA. This CDR3 is built from 13 residues. Here the CDR3 DNA reads TGTGCCAGCAACGACAGGGGAAGAGAGACCCAGTACTTC. Protein sequence: CASNDRGRETQYF.

This clonotype has a handful of counts. The chain links TRBV28 to TRBJ2-2, with 12 nucleotides matching TRBD2. The junction had 10 bases not matched to a gene; V was cut back by 3 bases and J by 5 bases. This CDR3 has 18 amino acids. CDR1 MDHEN and CDR2 SYDVKM come from the germline V gene. The CDR3 coding sequence is TGTGCCAGCAGTTTCGGTCTAGCGGGAGGGCCTAGGACCGGGGAGCTGTTTTTT. Translated, it gives CASSFGLAGGPRTGELFF.

The rearrangement links TRBV15 to TRBJ2-3, with D perhaps being TRBD1 or TRBD2 (6 bases each). In germline, CDR1 is LNHNV, CDR2 YYDKDF (reference sequence). Trimming removed 6 bases from V and 7 bases from J, with 20 bases in between. The CDR3 has 15 residues. CDR3 amino acids: CATSHRGPGGNTQYF. The DNA of the CDR3 is TGTGCCACCAGTCATCGGGGGCCGGGTGGGAATACGCAGTATTTT.

V usage is TRBV28 and J usage is TRBJ2-4; a possible D gene is TRBD1 (6 bases). Looked up from germline, CDR1 is MDHEN and CDR2 is SYDVKM. The CDR3 runs to 16 residues. Trimming left V 5 bases short and J 0 bases short, with 14 bases between. The CDR3 nucleotides read TGTGCCAGCAGTCTTCAGGGGAATATAGCCAAAAACATTCAGTACTTC. As protein: CASSLQGNIAKNIQYF.

The chain combines TRBV2 with TRBJ1-5; tentatively, D is TRBD1 (5 bases). V was shortened by 0 bases and J by 2 bases, with 17 bases between the two germline ends. Germline-derived CDR1 and CDR2 are SNHLY and FYNNEI. The CDR3 consists of 18 residues. CDR3 bases: TGTGCCAGCAGTGAAGCGCTGGGCGGCGGAGGGGGCAATCAGCCCCAGCATTTT. Translation: CASSEALGGGGGNQPQHF.

J is TRBJ2-1 and V is TRBV28; possible D gene TRBD2, 6 bases. Germline V gene sequence: CDR1 MDHEN, CDR2 SYDVKM. Trimming removed 5 bases at V and 8 bases at J, with 16 bases between. The CDR3 runs to 14 residues. As DNA, the CDR3 is TGTGCCAGCAGTACCCGACTAGTAGCCTATGAGCAGTTCTTC. Translation gives CASSTRLVAYEQFF.

This clonotype came up a few times. V and J are TRBV7-8 and TRBJ2-7; TRBD2 might be the D (6 bases). In germline, CDR1 is SGHVS, CDR2 FQNEAQ. The CDR3 totals 13 residues. The V and J ends lost 5 bases and 9 bases respectively, with 17 bases between them. CDR3 residues: CASSAFGGVGQYF. The CDR3 region has the DNA TGTGCCAGCAGCGCATTCGGGGGAGTCGGGCAGTACTTC. The complete variable domain, with remaining parts taken from reference TRBV7-8 and TRBJ2-7, reads GAGVSQSPRYKVAKRGQDVALRCDPISGHVSLFWYQQALGQGPEFLTYFQNEAQLDKSGLPSDRFFAERPEGSVSTLKIQRTQQEDSAVYLCASSAFGGVGQYFGPGTRLTVT.

This clonotype appeared a few times. The genes are TRBV3-1 and TRBJ2-3, with D possibly matching TRBD2 (5 bases). CDR3 length equals 15 residues. V lost 1 base and J 10 bases, leaving 18 bases between the germline ends. Germline V lookup: CDR1 LGHDT, CDR2 YNNKEL (reference sequence). CDR3 protein: CASSQVRLPSVAQYF. The CDR3 nucleotides are TGTGCCAGCAGCCAAGTAAGACTACCCTCCGTGGCGCAGTATTTT.

This clonotype was found a few times. V is TRBV12-3 or TRBV12-4 and J is TRBJ2-2; a weak D match, TRBD2 (6 bases). The CDR3 covers 16 residues. V lost 6 bases and J lost 2, with 16 bases in between. The CDR3 protein is CASRQTSFPNTGELFF. CDR3 nucleotides: TGTGCCAGCAGACAGACTAGTTTCCCCAACACCGGGGAGCTGTTTTTT.